A single sample gave rise to the 26 T cell receptor beta chains below, sequenced in a study of beta chain features in type 1 diabetes. The authors reverse transcribed all of the isolated RNA, so sequencing captured expressed TCRB transcripts. Libraries were prepared by immunoSEQ multiplex PCR; TCRdb keeps only in-frame clonotypes and omits some of them. The sample yields 130,000 or so clones, 9.7% seen once. Material: central memory CD4+ T cells from blood. Every receptor here comes from a woman between 40 and 50 years old in good health.

This clone has only a few counts. The rearrangement uses TRBV2 and TRBJ2-7; weak D call: TRBD1 (6 bases). Germline V lookup: CDR1 SNHLY, CDR2 FYNNEI. The CDR3 contains 15 residues. With 6 bases removed from V and 2 bases from J, the gap between germline ends came to 17 bases. CDR3 sequence reads: CASSNGQTATYEQYF. CDR3 in DNA: TGTGCCAGCAGCAACGGACAGACGGCAACCTACGAGCAGTACTTC.

The V gene is TRBV6-6, the J gene TRBJ1-1; unclear D gene. Germline values: CDR1 MNHNY, CDR2 SVGAGI (reference sequence). V was shortened by 2 bases and J by 1 base, with 5 bases between the two germline ends. This CDR3 spans 13 amino acids. Written as DNA, the CDR3 is TGTGCCAGCAGTTACACAACGAACACTGAAGCTTTCTTT. The encoded protein is CASSYTTNTEAFF.

This chain links TRBV2 with TRBJ1-5, with 7 bases matching TRBD1. The CDR3 has 13 amino acids. V shed 7 bases, J shed 7 bases, and the junction held 7 bases outside the gene matches. Per the germline V gene, CDR1 is SNHLY and CDR2 is FYNNEI. The CDR3 sequence is CASTRDSGQPQHF. The CDR3, as DNA: TGTGCCAGCACTCGGGACAGCGGCCAGCCCCAGCATTTT.

CDR3 sequence (DNA): TGCGCCAGCAGTGCTTACAGGGCGGTCAACACTGAAGCTTTCTTT. This codes for CASSAYRAVNTEAFF. The J gene is TRBJ1-1, the V gene TRBV10-2, with D tentatively TRBD1 (6 bases). This CDR3 comprises 15 residues. The V end was cut by 4 bases, the J end by 2 bases, with 14 bases between. Germline values: CDR1 WSHSY, CDR2 SAAADI.

This clone has a handful of counts. This sequence joins TRBV4-3 and TRBJ2-6; D unresolved. CDR3 length equals 15 residues. Trimming took 3 bases from V and 0 from J, leaving 6 bases between them. From germline, CDR1 is LGHNA and CDR2 YSLEER. The CDR3 spells CASSHYSSGANVLTF. DNA of the CDR3: TGCGCCAGCAGCCACTACAGCTCTGGGGCCAACGTCCTGACTTTC.

CDR3 coding DNA: TGTGCCAGTAGTAGGGGGCGGAACTATGGCTACACCTTC. Amino acids: CASSRGRNYGYTF. The chain recombines TRBV19 with TRBJ1-2; TRBD1 is a possible D gene (6 bases). This CDR3 is 13 amino acids long. Germline-derived CDR1 and CDR2 are LNHDA and SQIVND (reference sequence). Trimming removed 4 bases from V and 2 bases from J, with 8 bases in between.

The chain couples TRBV5-1 to TRBJ2-5; weak D call: TRBD2 (5 bases). The CDR3 length is 14 residues. Germline V gene data show CDR1 as SGHRS and CDR2 as YFSETQ. V was shortened by 0 bases and J by 2 bases, with 8 bases between the two germline ends. CDR3 protein: CASSLGRGQETQYF. The CDR3 DNA reads TGCGCCAGCAGCTTGGGAAGAGGGCAAGAGACCCAGTACTTC. The full variable domain, rest sourced from reference TRBV5-1 and TRBJ2-5, is KAGVTQTPRYLIKTRGQQVTLSCSPISGHRSVSWYQQTPGQGLQFLFEYFSETQRNKGNFPGRFSGRQFSNSRSEMNVSTLELGDSALYLCASSLGRGQETQYFGPGTRLLVL.

This clone was counted only a few times. Other nucleotide sequences from this sample produce the same CDR3. The J gene is TRBJ1-2, the V gene TRBV5-1; D is uncertain. V gave up 0 bases and J gave up 3 bases, with 6 bases separating them. Germline lookup yields CDR1 SGHRS and CDR2 YFSETQ. The CDR3 spans 13 residues. As DNA, the CDR3 is TGCGCCAGCAGCTTGGAGGGAGACTATGGCTACACCTTC. Its protein product is CASSLEGDYGYTF.

CDR3 protein: CASRTTGKNTEAFF. The CDR3 DNA is TGTGCCAGCAGGACGACAGGAAAGAACACTGAAGCTTTCTTT. V and J are TRBV5-5 and TRBJ1-1, with D possibly matching TRBD1 (6 bases). The CDR3 covers 14 residues. Trimming left V 5 bases short and J 1 base short, with 12 bases between. Germline V gives CDR1 SGHKS, CDR2 YYEKEE (reference sequence).

This clone was found a few times. This rearrangement joins TRBV19 to TRBJ2-1; the D is unclear. The CDR3 length is 16 residues. The germline CDR1 and CDR2 sequences are LNHDA and SQIVND (reference sequence). V lost 3 bases and J 3 bases, leaving 15 bases between the germline ends. CDR3: CASSMGRLRSYNEQFF. The CDR3 nucleotides read TGTGCCAGTAGTATGGGTCGATTGAGGAGCTACAATGAGCAGTTCTTC.

The chain combines TRBV9 with TRBJ2-1; 7 bases agree with TRBD1. Trimming cost V 3 bases and J 4 bases; bases outside gene matches: 7. This CDR3 has 15 residues. The germline CDR1 and CDR2 sequences are SGDLS and YYNGEE. The CDR3 sequence: CASSGPGQLYNEQFF. The CDR3 DNA is TGTGCCAGCAGCGGACCGGGACAGTTATACAATGAGCAGTTCTTC.

The table lists this clone with a few counts. The chain is built from TRBV5-1 and TRBJ2-3; tentative D call: TRBD2 (7 bases). Germline loops: CDR1 SGHRS, CDR2 YFSETQ. The CDR3 is 14 residues long. The V end lost 3 bases, the J end lost 8 bases, and 16 bases lay between the germline ends. The CDR3 here is CASSSGGPESTQYF. The DNA for the CDR3 is TGCGCCAGCAGCTCCGGGGGGCCGGAGAGTACGCAGTATTTT.

This rearrangement joins TRBV5-1 to TRBJ1-6; TRBD1 aligns across 9 bases. With V trimmed by 4 bases and J by 9 bases, 5 bases remained unmatched. The CDR3 sequence is 14 residues long. Germline V lookup: CDR1 SGHRS, CDR2 YFSETQ. The CDR3, as DNA: TGCGCCAGCAGCGGGGACAGGGCGGGTTCACCCCTCCACTTT. Its protein product is CASSGDRAGSPLHF.

The J gene is TRBJ2-5, the V gene TRBV10-2; D may be TRBD1 or TRBD2 (6 bases each). The last part of the DNA fits TRBJ2-7 better; the J call may be wrong. The CDR3 loop spans 12 amino acids. Germline loops: CDR1 WSHSY, CDR2 SAAADI. CDR3 region: CASTGGGYEQYF. For the CDR3, the DNA is TGCGCCAGCACCGGAGGGGGCTACGAGCAGTACTTC.

The chain employs TRBV19 and TRBJ1-5, with D possibly matching TRBD1 (6 bases). CDR3 length: 15 amino acids. Germline CDR1 reads LNHDA; CDR2 reads SQIVND (reference sequence). Trimming shortened V by 0 bases and J by 6 bases, and 12 bases separated the two germline ends. The CDR3 nucleotides are TGTGCCAGTAGTATAGATCAGGGGTCGGCTCAGCCCCAGCATTTT. As protein: CASSIDQGSAQPQHF.

The gene calls are TRBV18 and TRBJ2-7; a weak D match, TRBD1 (5 bases). This CDR3 spans 15 amino acids. The V end was cut by 3 bases, the J end by 1 base, with 13 bases between. Germline CDR1 reads KGHSH; CDR2 reads LQKENI. The CDR3 DNA follows: TGTGCCAGCTCACCCAATAGGGCAGGGTCCTACGAGCAGTACTTC. It is translated as CASSPNRAGSYEQYF.

This sequence joins TRBV30 and TRBJ1-5; a possible D gene is TRBD1 (5 bases). The CDR3 contains 16 residues. Germline CDR1 and CDR2: GTSNPN and SVGIG (reference sequence). V was shortened by 4 bases and J by 0 bases, with 16 bases between the two germline ends. The CDR3 nucleotides read TGTGCCTGGACCCGGACTGCGGGGGATAGCAATCAGCCCCAGCATTTT. Translating it yields CAWTRTAGDSNQPQHF.

The rearrangement uses TRBV18 and TRBJ2-3, with a tentative D call TRBD2 (6 bases). The germline V and J ends were trimmed by 4 bases and 8 bases, with 22 bases remaining between them. CDR3 length: 16 residues. Germline V lookup: CDR1 KGHSH, CDR2 LQKENI. This chain's CDR3 is CASSRDVSTLLATQYF. The CDR3 bases are TGTGCCAGCTCACGAGACGTATCCACCTTACTAGCTACGCAGTATTTT.

This clone was detected a few times. The rearrangement uses TRBV6-5 and TRBJ1-1, with 7 bases identical to TRBD1. Trimming cost V 6 bases and J 3 bases; bases outside gene matches: 7. Germline-derived CDR1 and CDR2 are MNHEY and SVGAGI. The CDR3 has 14 residues. The CDR3 is CASRSTGWDTEAFF. Written as DNA, the CDR3 is TGTGCCAGCAGATCGACAGGGTGGGACACTGAAGCTTTCTTT.

This clone was counted between two and nine times. The V call is TRBV7-2, the J call TRBJ2-7, with D perhaps TRBD1 (5 bases). The CDR3 length is 13 residues. V gave up 2 bases and J gave up 6 bases, with 11 bases separating them. Germline CDR1 SGHTA, CDR2 FQGNSA. CDR3 nucleotide sequence: TGTGCCAGCAGCTTATTCAGCAGGGCCGAGCAGTACTTC. Residues: CASSLFSRAEQYF.

The chain is built from TRBV27 and TRBJ1-2, with 7 bases lining up with TRBD1. The CDR3 contains 14 residues. With 8 bases clipped from V and 4 bases from J, the junction kept 10 bases outside the gene matches. The germline V gene has CDR1 MNHEY and CDR2 SMNVEV (reference sequence). The CDR3 DNA is TGTGCCAGCCGAGGGGGCGTGGCGGGCTATGGCTACACCTTC. Its translation is CASRGGVAGYGYTF.

The chain links TRBV4-1 to TRBJ1-1, with 8 bases aligning to TRBD1. With 5 bases clipped from V and 5 bases from J, the junction kept 7 bases outside the gene matches. The CDR3 consists of 14 residues. Germline values: CDR1 MGHRA, CDR2 YSYEKL. The CDR3 sequence is CASSLITGGTEAFF. CDR3 DNA: TGCGCCAGCAGCTTGATCACAGGGGGAACTGAAGCTTTCTTT.

This clone has only a few counts. This sequence joins TRBV5-1 and TRBJ2-1; TRBD2 might be the D (6 bases). Germline V gives CDR1 SGHRS, CDR2 YFSETQ. The CDR3 runs 15 residues. The germline V and J ends were trimmed by 3 bases and 9 bases, with 19 bases remaining between them. The CDR3 DNA reads as TGCGCCAGCAGCTCATCCGGGACCCCCGGGGGTGAGCAGTTCTTC. It is translated as CASSSSGTPGGEQFF.

In this sample, this clone turned up many times. The chain's CDR3 is CASSGGGNTEAFF. CDR3 bases: TGTGCCAGCAGTGGGGGGGGAAACACTGAAGCTTTCTTT. This chain joins TRBV2 and TRBJ1-1; D may be TRBD1 (5 bases). V lost 4 bases and J 2 bases, leaving 8 bases between the germline ends. This CDR3 comprises 13 residues. Germline CDR1 is SNHLY and CDR2 is FYNNEI.

The V call is TRBV7-8, the J call TRBJ2-1, with D possibly matching TRBD2 (5 bases). CDR1 SGHVS and CDR2 FQNEAQ come from the germline V gene. This CDR3 has 15 residues. Trimming took 1 base from V and 4 from J, leaving 11 bases between them. This CDR3 reads CASSLGRAEYNEQFF. The CDR3 DNA reads as TGTGCCAGCAGCTTAGGGCGAGCGGAGTACAATGAGCAGTTCTTC. Looking up the rest from reference TRBV7-8 and TRBJ2-1 gives the full variable domain: GAGVSQSPRYKVAKRGQDVALRCDPISGHVSLFWYQQALGQGPEFLTYFQNEAQLDKSGLPSDRFFAERPEGSVSTLKIQRTQQEDSAVYLCASSLGRAEYNEQFFGPGTRLTVL.

The chain recombines TRBV7-2 with TRBJ1-3; D gene uncertain. The germline V and J ends were trimmed by 4 bases and 5 bases, with 18 bases remaining between them. This CDR3 region has 16 residues. Per germline, CDR1 SGHTA and CDR2 FQGNSA. The CDR3 protein is CASSSISRAARNTIYF. CDR3 DNA sequence: TGTGCCAGCAGCTCGATTAGCCGAGCAGCCCGAAACACCATATATTTT.